This T cell receptor (beta chain) was sequenced during a study of cytomegalovirus exposure and HLA in healthy donors. This clone was counted only a few times. The antigen is not known. The PCR used 60 Vbeta and 13 Jbeta primers. Profiled with immunoSEQ multiplex PCR; TCRdb holds only in-frame clones, not every one. The sample carries 110,000 to 150,000 clones, about a tenth recorded once. Germline V lookup: CDR1 SGHRS, CDR2 YFSETQ. The CDR3 contains 14 residues. V lost 3 bases and J 7 bases, leaving 16 bases between the germline ends. Findings and limits, study-wide: Reportedly, a later analysis found an Asian-associated ancestry cluster had fewer N-insertions than the approximately 670-donor mean. A link between a missense DCLRE1C variant and TCR beta V- and J-gene trimming emerged from a later analysis. The study labeled under 200 TCR beta chains cytomegalovirus-associated.

The gene calls are TRBV5-1 and TRBJ1-2; D gene uncertain. This receptor was taken from a male donor in good health and CMV-seronegative. Sequenced sample: PBMCs. DNA for the CDR3: TGCGCCAGCAGCTGGAGCGGTCCAGGTCTTGGCTACACCTTC. It yields the protein CASSWSGPGLGYTF. Based on the CDR3 plus reference TRBV5-1 and TRBJ1-2, the full variable domain is KAGVTQTPRYLIKTRGQQVTLSCSPISGHRSVSWYQQTPGQGLQFLFEYFSETQRNKGNFPGRFSGRQFSNSRSEMNVSTLELGDSALYLCASSWSGPGLGYTFGSGTRLTVV.